The 14 T cell receptor beta chains below all came from one sample that was sequenced in a study of cytomegalovirus exposure and HLA in healthy donors. Profiled with immunoSEQ multiplex PCR; TCRdb holds only in-frame clones, not every one. The repertoire includes a few hundred thousand clones, roughly 88% of them detected once, and roughly an eighth sits in the top ten. The sequencing input was PBMCs. The receptors originated from a woman between 25 and 40 years old in good health and CMV-seropositive.

The DNA for the CDR3 is TGTGCCAGCAGTGAAGGCAGGAAAACTGAAGCTTTCTTT. Its translation is CASSEGRKTEAFF. This sequence joins TRBV2 and TRBJ1-1, with unresolved D. Germline CDR1 reads SNHLY; CDR2 reads FYNNEI. This CDR3 has 13 residues. Trimming left V 1 base short and J 5 bases short, with 8 bases between.

This chain links TRBV15 with TRBJ2-3, with 11 nucleotides matching TRBD2. Germline CDR1 reads LNHNV; CDR2 reads YYDKDF (reference sequence). The CDR3 contains 15 residues. Unmatched junction bases numbered 8, after V lost 5 bases and J lost 7 bases. DNA for the CDR3: TGTGCCACCAGCCAACTAGCGGGAGTAAGATATACGCAGTATTTT. Its translation is CATSQLAGVRYTQYF. Supplemented by reference TRBV15 and TRBJ2-3, the full variable domain reads DAMVIQNPRYQVTQFGKPVTLSCSQTLNHNVMYWYQQKSSQAPKLLFHYYDKDFNNEADTPDNFQSRRPNTSFCFLDIRSPGLGDTAMYLCATSQLAGVRYTQYFGPGTRLTVL.

The rearrangement links TRBV2 to TRBJ1-3; no definite D call. Germline V gene data show CDR1 as SNHLY and CDR2 as FYNNEI. The CDR3 extends over 13 amino acids. V was trimmed by 5 bases and J by 4 bases, leaving 9 bases between them. CDR3 sequence reads: CASSRRLGNTIYF. CDR3 nucleotide sequence: TGTGCCAGCAGTCGCCGGCTAGGAAACACCATATATTTT.

J is TRBJ1-5 and V is TRBV28; TRBD1 might be the D (5 bases). The length of the CDR3 is 15 residues. CDR1 is MDHEN, CDR2 SYDVKM, per germline. V lost 7 bases and J 3 bases, leaving 16 bases between the germline ends. The CDR3 coding sequence is TGTGCCAGCACGCGGACCGGGGCCTTCAATCAGCCCCAGCATTTT. Its translation: CASTRTGAFNQPQHF.

In regard to this clone: Other DNA sequences in this specimen translate into the identical CDR3. The J gene is TRBJ2-2, the V gene TRBV4-2; D call uncertain. Germline CDR1 reads LGHNA; CDR2 reads YNFKEQ. This CDR3 is built from 12 residues. Trimming removed 3 bases from V and 1 base from J, with 0 bases in between. The DNA of the CDR3 is TGTGCCAGCAGCCAGAACACCGGGGAGCTGTTTTTT. It yields the protein CASSQNTGELFF.

J is TRBJ1-5 and V is TRBV6-1; the D gene is possibly TRBD1 (5 bases). This CDR3 contains 13 residues. Deletions cut 6 bases from V and 4 bases from J, with 10 bases between. Germline-derived CDR1 and CDR2 are MNHNS and SASEGT. CDR3 nucleotide sequence: TGTGCCAGCAGAGCAGGGAATAATCAGCCCCAGCATTTT. Its translation: CASRAGNNQPQHF.

This clone was seen only once. The V gene is TRBV14, the J gene TRBJ2-2; D is undetermined. The CDR3 contains 13 residues. The V gene lost 8 bases and the J gene lost 3 bases, with 10 bases spanning the gap. Looked up from germline, CDR1 is SGHDN and CDR2 is FVKESK. CDR3 DNA: TGTGCCAGCCAACGACGGTACACCGGGGAGCTGTTTTTT. It codes for CASQRRYTGELFF. Looking up the rest from reference TRBV14 and TRBJ2-2 gives the full variable domain: EAGVTQFPSHSVIEKGQTVTLRCDPISGHDNLYWYRRVMGKEIKFLLHFVKESKQDESGMPNNRFLAERTGGTYSTLKVQPAELEDSGVYFCASQRRYTGELFFGEGSRLTVL.

CDR3 residues: CASSFDQADYGYTF. The CDR3 bases are TGCGCCAGCAGCTTCGACCAGGCGGACTATGGCTACACCTTC. The chain employs TRBV5-1 and TRBJ1-2; no definite D call. CDR3 length: 14 residues. The germline V gene encodes CDR1 SGHRS and CDR2 YFSETQ. V was clipped by 2 bases and J by 3 bases, with 11 bases between them. The full variable domain, its missing parts supplied by reference TRBV5-1 and TRBJ1-2, is KAGVTQTPRYLIKTRGQQVTLSCSPISGHRSVSWYQQTPGQGLQFLFEYFSETQRNKGNFPGRFSGRQFSNSRSEMNVSTLELGDSALYLCASSFDQADYGYTFGSGTRLTVV.

The rearrangement joins TRBV5-1 to TRBJ2-1; 16 positions agree with TRBD2. Looked up from germline, CDR1 is SGHRS and CDR2 is YFSETQ. The trim removed 4 bases at V and 5 bases at J, leaving 6 bases unmatched. CDR3 length equals 17 residues. The CDR3 spells CASSEGLAGGRDNEQFF. CDR3 bases: TGCGCCAGCAGCGAGGGACTAGCGGGAGGGCGGGACAATGAGCAGTTCTTC.

The chain links TRBV27 to TRBJ1-2; the D gene is possibly TRBD1 (5 bases). The V end lost 3 bases, the J end lost 4 bases, and 15 bases lay between the germline ends. CDR3 length equals 15 residues. Per germline, CDR1 MNHEY and CDR2 SMNVEV (reference sequence). CDR3 in DNA: TGTGCCAGCAGTTTTGGCAGGGCCCCCCTCTATGGCTACACCTTC. Its protein is CASSFGRAPLYGYTF.

This clone was observed a single time. The V gene is TRBV2, the J gene TRBJ2-5; D may be TRBD1 (5 bases). The V gene lost 7 bases and the J gene lost 5 bases, with 23 bases spanning the gap. The CDR3 is 16 residues long. Per germline, CDR1 SNHLY and CDR2 FYNNEI. Written as DNA, the CDR3 is TGTGCCAGCATATCAGGACAACGCTATAAACTGGAGACCCAGTACTTC. Translated: CASISGQRYKLETQYF.

This clone was found once. The genes are TRBV30 and TRBJ2-7, with D tentatively TRBD1 or TRBD2 (5 bases each). This CDR3 is 15 amino acids long. Trimming left V 2 bases short and J 7 bases short, with 21 bases between. Germline lookup yields CDR1 GTSNPN and CDR2 SVGIG (reference sequence). CDR3 coding DNA: TGTGCCTGGAGTCAAGCCGACCGGGACGTCGGGGAGCAGTACTTC. Translating it yields CAWSQADRDVGEQYF. The full variable domain, in which reference TRBV30 and TRBJ2-7 provide the parts outside the CDR3, is SQTIHQWPATLVQPVGSPLSLECTVEGTSNPNLYWYRQAAGRGLQLLFYSVGIGQISSEVPQNLSASRPQDRQFILSSKKLLLSDSGFYLCAWSQADRDVGEQYFGPGTRLTVT.

This chain joins TRBV6-6 and TRBJ2-5, with a tentative D call TRBD2 (6 bases). This CDR3 spans 12 amino acids. The V gene's germline CDR1 is MNHNY and CDR2 SVGAGI (reference sequence). Trimming removed 11 bases from V and 2 bases from J, with 12 bases in between. The CDR3 DNA reads TGTGCCGCGGTTGGGACTCAAGAGACCCAGTACTTC. Amino acid sequence: CAAVGTQETQYF.

This clone has just one count. The chain recombines TRBV25-1 with TRBJ1-1; a possible D gene is TRBD1 (5 bases). Germline V lookup: CDR1 MGHDK, CDR2 SYGVNS. V was pared by 6 bases and J by 10 bases, with 12 bases between. This CDR3 has 11 amino acids. CDR3 protein: CASRGVGGAFF. CDR3 coding DNA: TGTGCCAGCAGGGGGGTCGGTGGAGCTTTCTTT.